The 5 T cell receptor beta chains in this list originate from one sample, sequenced in a study of memory CD4+ T cells and cytomegalovirus serostatus. Clones were read by immunoSEQ multiplex PCR, and TCRdb kept only the in-frame ones, dropping some. The data hold 84,000 or so clones, with around 80% observed a single time. Single viable CD3+CD4+CD8-CD45RO+ cells were sorted as the memory CD4+ T cells. Specimen: memory CD4+ T cells from blood. The receptor set was obtained from an adult in good health and CMV-seronegative.

The gene calls are TRBV30 and TRBJ1-6; D might be TRBD1 (6 bases). Per the germline V gene, CDR1 is GTSNPN and CDR2 is SVGIG (reference sequence). The CDR3 is 16 residues long. V was trimmed by 0 bases and J by 4 bases, leaving 13 bases between them. The CDR3 spells CAWSVGGANYNSPLHF. In DNA, the CDR3 is TGTGCCTGGAGTGTAGGGGGGGCGAATTATAATTCACCCCTCCACTTT.

J is TRBJ2-1 and V is TRBV7-9; 7 nucleotides agree with TRBD2. The length of the CDR3 is 15 residues. The germline V gene encodes CDR1 SEHNR and CDR2 FQNEAQ (reference sequence). The J segment lost 5 bases and the V segment lost 1 base, leaving 5 bases of the junction unmatched. The CDR3 spells CASSLGLAVDNEQFF. Written as DNA, the CDR3 is TGTGCCAGCAGCTTAGGGCTAGCGGTAGACAATGAGCAGTTCTTC.

The chain has TRBV7-8 and TRBJ2-6; D is perhaps TRBD2 (6 bases). The germline gives CDR1 SGHVS, CDR2 FQNEAQ. V was shortened by 10 bases and J by 2 bases, with 12 bases between the two germline ends. The CDR3 is made up of 14 amino acids. The CDR3: CATVSGAGANVLTF. The CDR3 DNA sequence: TGTGCCACCGTTTCGGGGGCTGGGGCCAACGTCCTGACTTTC.

This chain joins TRBV25-1 and TRBJ2-3; TRBD2 matches at 11 bases. This CDR3 has 16 residues. J gave up 5 bases and V 0 bases, and 4 bases lay outside the gene matches. The V gene's germline CDR1 is MGHDK and CDR2 SYGVNS. CDR3 residues: CASSEYSSGGVDTQYF. In DNA form, the CDR3 reads TGTGCCAGCAGTGAATATAGTAGCGGGGGGGTAGATACGCAGTATTTT.

This clone was observed a single time. This chain links TRBV19 with TRBJ2-1; TRBD1 might be the D (5 bases). This CDR3 contains 14 residues. Trimming pared 4 bases from V and 0 bases from J, leaving 7 bases between. Germline lookup yields CDR1 LNHDA and CDR2 SQIVND (reference sequence). The CDR3 loop reads CASSNRPSYNEQFF. DNA of the CDR3: TGTGCCAGTAGTAACAGGCCCTCCTACAATGAGCAGTTCTTC.